The clone carrying this T cell receptor (beta chain) was counted between two and nine times. The entry originates in a study of identical twins. The CDR3 spans 15 residues. CDR1 is SGHTA and CDR2 is FQGNSA in the germline V gene. J lost 4 bases, V lost 1 base, and 4 bases had no gene match. MiXCR was run by TCRdb on the 5' RACE reads, yielding one entry per CDR3 protein. Here the sample spans 1.5 million to 2 million distinct CDR3 sequences, about 30% being singletons. Source material: cord blood. This chain links TRBV7-2 with TRBJ2-3; TRBD2 agrees at 8 bases. This receptor was identified in a newborn girl in good health. The CDR3 here is CASSLVSGGSDTQYF. CDR3 nucleotide sequence: TGTGCCAGCAGCTTAGTCAGCGGGGGTTCAGATACGCAGTATTTT.